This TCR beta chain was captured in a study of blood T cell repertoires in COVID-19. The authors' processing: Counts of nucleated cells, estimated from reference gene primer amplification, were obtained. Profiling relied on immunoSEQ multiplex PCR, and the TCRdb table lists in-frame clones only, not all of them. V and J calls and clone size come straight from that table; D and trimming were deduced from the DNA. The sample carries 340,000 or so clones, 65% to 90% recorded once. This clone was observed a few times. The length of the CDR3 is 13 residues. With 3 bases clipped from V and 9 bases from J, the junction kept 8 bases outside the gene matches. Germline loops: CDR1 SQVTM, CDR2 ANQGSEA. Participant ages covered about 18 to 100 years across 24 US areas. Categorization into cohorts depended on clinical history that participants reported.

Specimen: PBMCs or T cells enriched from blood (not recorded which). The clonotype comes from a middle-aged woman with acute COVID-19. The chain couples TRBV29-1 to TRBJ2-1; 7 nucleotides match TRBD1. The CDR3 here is CSVDQPGTVEQFF. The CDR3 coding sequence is TGCAGCGTTGATCAGCCCGGGACAGTTGAGCAGTTCTTC.